These 26 T cell receptor beta chains were sequenced from one sample in a study of T-cell memory formation after mild COVID-19 (dated by TCRdb to about 2021). Library preparation was by 5' RACE. Sequencing instrument: Illumina NovaSeq 6000. The public reads were reprocessed in TCRdb via fastp at Q25 and MiXCR, keeping in-frame beta chains. For every CDR3 protein sequence, its rows merge into one entry that carries the most common genes and DNA. The sample has under 600,000 distinct CDR3 sequences on record, roughly 22% of them singletons. About 8.4% of the sample comes from the top ten. Sequencing used PBMCs or a T cell subset sorted from them (not recorded which). All receptors come from an adult woman who had mild COVID-19 (a few samples of this study predate the infection). The sample titles of this study are shuffled in the database, so cell type and time point are left out; the donor was told from shared clones.

This sequence joins TRBV7-9 and TRBJ2-5; 8 nucleotides match TRBD1. Germline values: CDR1 SEHNR, CDR2 FQNEAQ (reference sequence). CDR3 size: 16 residues. V shed 5 bases and J 4 bases; nucleotides not matched to a gene: 12. As DNA, the CDR3 is TGTGCCAGCAGCGCAAGCATATACAGGGGGGTAGAGACCCAGTACTTC. This translates into CASSASIYRGVETQYF. Full variable domain (rest looked up from reference TRBV7-9 and TRBJ2-5): DTGVSQNPRHKITKRGQNVTFRCDPISEHNRLYWYRQTLGQGPEFLTYFQNEAQLEKSRLLSDRFSAERPKGSFSTLEIQRTEQGDSAMYLCASSASIYRGVETQYFGPGTRLLVL.

The CDR3 sequence: CASSRTGQGLNTEAFF. CDR3 nucleotides: TGTGCCAGCTCACGCACGGGACAGGGGCTGAACACTGAAGCTTTCTTT. The chain employs TRBV18 and TRBJ1-1, with 10 bases matching TRBD1. V gave up 4 bases and J gave up 0 bases; unmatched junction bases: 5. CDR3 length equals 16 residues. Germline assignment: CDR1 KGHSH and CDR2 LQKENI.

This chain connects TRBV5-1 to TRBJ2-7; D assignment may be TRBD1 or TRBD2 (5 bases each). Trimming left V 4 bases short and J 4 bases short, with 18 bases between. CDR1 and CDR2 (germline): SGHRS, YFSETQ. This CDR3 region has 15 residues. The CDR3 spells CASSRTGTERYEQYF. CDR3 bases: TGCGCCAGCAGCCGCACTGGGACGGAGAGGTACGAGCAGTACTTC. Full variable domain (outside the CDR3, taken from reference TRBV5-1 and TRBJ2-7): KAGVTQTPRYLIKTRGQQVTLSCSPISGHRSVSWYQQTPGQGLQFLFEYFSETQRNKGNFPGRFSGRQFSNSRSEMNVSTLELGDSALYLCASSRTGTERYEQYFGPGTRLTVT.

The gene calls are TRBV7-9 and TRBJ2-1, with D possibly TRBD2 on 5 matching bases. Trimming removed 1 base at V and 6 bases at J, with 13 bases between. Germline V gene lookup returns CDR1 SEHNR and CDR2 FQNEAQ (reference sequence). The CDR3 contains 15 residues. The CDR3 bases are TGTGCCAGCAGCTTAGAAGTTTCGAGGGTCAATGAGCAGTTCTTC. Its protein product is CASSLEVSRVNEQFF. Supplemented by reference TRBV7-9 and TRBJ2-1, the full variable domain reads DTGVSQNPRHKITKRGQNVTFRCDPISEHNRLYWYRQTLGQGPEFLTYFQNEAQLEKSRLLSDRFSAERPKGSFSTLEIQRTEQGDSAMYLCASSLEVSRVNEQFFGPGTRLTVL.

This clonotype was found a few times. One end of the junction fails to match germline, which may point to a read error. The chain combines TRBV20-1 with TRBJ2-2, with 8 bases matching TRBD2. The CDR3 has 15 amino acids. Germline CDR1 reads DFQATT; CDR2 reads SNEGSKA (reference sequence). DNA for the CDR3: TGCAGTGCGAGAGTCACTAGCGGTTACTCTGGGGAGCTGTTTTTT. It translates to CSARVTSGYSGELFF.

This chain uses TRBV24-1 with TRBJ1-6; unclear D gene. The CDR3 has 14 residues. With 4 bases removed from V and 1 base from J, the gap between germline ends came to 4 bases. The germline V gene has CDR1 KGHDR and CDR2 SFDVKD. The DNA of the CDR3 is TGTGCCACCAGTGAAGCATCCTATAATTCACCCCTCCACTTT. It encodes CATSEASYNSPLHF.

This clonotype was seen more than once but under ten times. The chain employs TRBV19 and TRBJ2-4, with D perhaps matching TRBD1 (6 bases). The CDR3 spans 15 residues. Germline values: CDR1 LNHDA, CDR2 SQIVND (reference sequence). The V end was cut by 5 bases, the J end by 9 bases, with 20 bases between. The CDR3 bases are TGTGCCAGTAGTCCCTTGGACAGTCTAGGCGGCATTCAGTACTTC. It encodes CASSPLDSLGGIQYF.

In this sample, this clonotype turned up many times. This chain joins TRBV29-1 and TRBJ1-5; D is uncertain. Germline V CDR1 and CDR2: SQVTM, ANQGSEA. Trimming stripped 3 bases from V and 10 bases from J, with 16 bases between. This CDR3 region has 13 residues. The CDR3 DNA reads TGCAGCGTTGAGACCAGTTCCGGCATACCCCAGCATTTT. This sequence encodes CSVETSSGIPQHF.

The genes are TRBV20-1 and TRBJ2-1, with D possibly TRBD2 on 6 matching bases. The germline V gene encodes CDR1 DFQATT and CDR2 SNEGSKA (reference sequence). The CDR3 extends over 14 amino acids. V was pared by 0 bases and J by 7 bases, with 13 bases between. The CDR3, as DNA: TGCAGTGCTAGAGATCCCCTAGCGAGTAATGAGCAGTTCTTC. Protein sequence: CSARDPLASNEQFF.

The chain is built from TRBV4-2 and TRBJ2-1; 9 bases match TRBD2. Germline CDR1 reads LGHNA; CDR2 reads YNFKEQ. This CDR3 has 16 amino acids. V lost 0 bases to trimming and J lost 9 bases; unmatched junction nucleotides: 9. The DNA for the CDR3 is TGTGCCAGCAGCCAAGATAGCGGGAGTAGCGTTCCTGAGCAGTTCTTC. It encodes CASSQDSGSSVPEQFF.

The V and J genes are TRBV15 and TRBJ1-1, with no clear D. V dropped 8 bases and J dropped 3 bases, with 13 bases sitting between them. The CDR3 has 13 amino acids. Germline CDR1 LNHNV, CDR2 YYDKDF (reference sequence). DNA for the CDR3: TGTGCCACCTCCAGTGCGGGTTACACTGAAGCTTTCTTT. It codes for CATSSAGYTEAFF.

V and J are TRBV24-1 and TRBJ2-5, with a weak D call TRBD2 (5 bases). Looked up from germline, CDR1 is KGHDR and CDR2 is SFDVKD. The CDR3 consists of 14 residues. Deletions cut 5 bases from V and 1 base from J, with 10 bases between. The CDR3 DNA sequence: TGTGCCACCAGTGGAGGGTTGATCCAAGAGACCCAGTACTTC. It specifies CATSGGLIQETQYF.

The CDR3 DNA follows: TGTGCCAGCAGCTTACGAGGAGCTACCTACGAGCAGTACTTC. Its protein product is CASSLRGATYEQYF. The rearrangement uses TRBV7-8 and TRBJ2-7; D gene uncertain. Germline values: CDR1 SGHVS, CDR2 FQNEAQ. The length of the CDR3 is 14 residues. The germline V and J ends were trimmed by 2 bases and 2 bases, with 10 bases remaining between them.

This clonotype appeared a few times. As DNA, the CDR3 is TGTGCCAGCTCACCACAGCGTGAGCAGTTCTTC. Translated: CASSPQREQFF. The chain carries TRBV18 and TRBJ2-1; D remains ambiguous. Germline CDR1 and CDR2: KGHSH and LQKENI. The CDR3 consists of 11 residues. V was cut by 1 base and J by 9 bases, with 4 bases left in between.

This chain connects TRBV25-1 to TRBJ2-2; D gene unclear. V was cut by 7 bases and J by 3 bases, with 9 bases left in between. CDR1 is MGHDK and CDR2 is SYGVNS in the germline V gene. This CDR3 region has 13 residues. The CDR3 loop reads CASNPWDTGELFF. The CDR3 DNA sequence: TGTGCCAGCAACCCGTGGGACACCGGGGAGCTGTTTTTT.

The chain recombines TRBV14 with TRBJ1-2, with a possible D match to TRBD1 (5 bases). There are 15 residues in the CDR3. Germline V gene lookup returns CDR1 SGHDN and CDR2 FVKESK. Trimming shortened V by 4 bases and J by 0 bases, and 12 bases separated the two germline ends. CDR3 in amino acids: CASSPFAGANYGYTF. The CDR3 DNA reads as TGTGCCAGCAGCCCCTTTGCGGGGGCTAACTATGGCTACACCTTC.

This clonotype was detected a few times. V gene TRBV7-2 combines with J gene TRBJ1-5, with D maybe TRBD1 (6 bases). Trimming shortened V by 4 bases and J by 15 bases, and 25 bases separated the two germline ends. This CDR3 spans 15 amino acids. Germline assignment: CDR1 SGHTA and CDR2 FQGNSA. The CDR3 DNA reads as TGTGCCAGCAGCTCCGGAGGGACAACGAAGTATGGTATGCATTTT. This codes for CASSSGGTTKYGMHF.

V usage is TRBV2 and J usage is TRBJ1-1, with 9 bases aligning to TRBD1. The J segment lost 4 bases and the V segment lost 7 bases, leaving 7 bases of the junction unmatched. Per the germline V gene, CDR1 is SNHLY and CDR2 is FYNNEI. The CDR3 covers 14 residues. The CDR3 protein is CASNLQGAGTEAFF. CDR3 DNA sequence: TGTGCCAGCAACCTACAGGGGGCCGGCACTGAAGCTTTCTTT.

The V call is TRBV4-1, the J call TRBJ2-7; TRBD2 might be the D (6 bases). This CDR3 region has 16 residues. The V gene's germline CDR1 is MGHRA and CDR2 YSYEKL. V lost 4 bases and J 6 bases, leaving 22 bases between the germline ends. The CDR3 DNA reads as TGCGCCAGCAGCCCTTGGAGGGGTATGGGAGATCGCGAGCAGTACTTC. Protein sequence: CASSPWRGMGDREQYF.

The rearrangement uses TRBV18 and TRBJ2-3; 13 bases fit TRBD2. Germline lookup yields CDR1 KGHSH and CDR2 LQKENI. J gave up 4 bases and V 3 bases, and 7 bases lay outside the gene matches. This CDR3 contains 17 residues. The CDR3 DNA sequence: TGTGCCAGCTCACCGGGACTAGCGGGAATCCTTCCAGATACGCAGTATTTT. Residues: CASSPGLAGILPDTQYF.

The V call is TRBV12-3 or TRBV12-4, the J call TRBJ2-3; 10 bases map to TRBD2. The CDR3 has 16 residues. The V and J ends lost 2 bases and 6 bases, in that order; junction bases with no gene match: 8. CDR3 residues: CASSLRGLALGDTQYF. The DNA of the CDR3 is TGTGCCAGCAGTTTACGGGGACTAGCGCTGGGGGATACGCAGTATTTT.

V usage is TRBV2 and J usage is TRBJ2-1; the D gene is possibly TRBD2 (5 bases). Trimming left V 1 base short and J 5 bases short, with 15 bases between. CDR1 is SNHLY, CDR2 FYNNEI, per germline. The CDR3 is 16 residues long. CDR3 coding DNA: TGTGCCAGCAGTGAAGAGGGAACTAGAAGGAACAATGAGCAGTTCTTC. Its translation: CASSEEGTRRNNEQFF.

The chain employs TRBV20-1 and TRBJ2-3; D not certain. The CDR3 loop spans 21 amino acids. The V end lost 1 base, the J end lost 0 bases, and 29 bases lay between the germline ends. Per germline, CDR1 DFQATT and CDR2 SNEGSKA (reference sequence). The CDR3 DNA follows: TGCAGTGCTAGAGTAGAGGCCCCCCCTCGAGTCCAAACCTCGAGCACAGATACGCAGTATTTT. This codes for CSARVEAPPRVQTSSTDTQYF.

The chain employs TRBV6-6 and TRBJ1-3, with D tentatively TRBD1 (5 bases). Trimming took 0 bases from V and 3 from J, leaving 9 bases between them. The CDR3 has 15 residues. Per the germline V gene, CDR1 is MNHNY and CDR2 is SVGAGI (reference sequence). CDR3 residues: CASSYSAGSGNTIYF. In DNA, the CDR3 is TGTGCCAGCAGTTACTCTGCAGGGAGTGGAAACACCATATATTTT.

V and J are TRBV20-1 and TRBJ2-1, with 10 bases identical to TRBD2. This CDR3 region has 14 residues. V dropped 1 base and J dropped 8; count of bases not matched to a gene: 5. CDR1 is DFQATT, CDR2 SNEGSKA, per germline (reference sequence). The CDR3 coding sequence is TGCAGTGCTAGAGGTCCTAGCGGGAGATATGAGCAGTTCTTC. Its translation: CSARGPSGRYEQFF.

This clonotype came up a few times. The V call is TRBV5-4, the J call TRBJ1-2; unclear D gene. The CDR3 sequence is 17 residues long. V lost 4 bases to trimming and J lost 2 bases, with 21 bases between them. Per germline, CDR1 SGHNT and CDR2 YYREEE (reference sequence). This chain's CDR3 is CASSIRAWLPANYGYTF. DNA for the CDR3: TGTGCCAGCAGCATACGAGCCTGGCTCCCTGCAAACTATGGCTACACCTTC.